The 3 T cell receptor beta chains below all came from one sample that was sequenced in a study of spatial heterogeneity in lung cancer. TCRdb reprocessed the 5' RACE reads via MiXCR and lists one record per CDR3 protein. The sample holds about 45,000 distinct CDR3 sequences, approximately 13% seen once. Time point reported: sample taken at primary tumor resection. Tumor, nontumor lung or frozen PBMC supplied whole RNA, sequenced without sorting. The input for sequencing was PBMCs, taken at surgery. The receptors come from a male donor with early-stage non-small cell lung cancer.

This clonotype came up a few times. The chain couples TRBV27 to TRBJ2-5; D is unresolved. V shed 6 bases and J shed 3 bases, with 11 bases lying between them. CDR3 size: 13 residues. Germline CDR1 is MNHEY and CDR2 is SMNVEV (reference sequence). In DNA, the CDR3 is TGTGCCAGCAGCGGTCGGACCAAAGAGACCCAGTACTTC. It specifies CASSGRTKETQYF.

As concerns this clonotype: Compared with germline, one end of the junction differs, possibly owing to a read error. This chain links TRBV3-1 with TRBJ2-1; TRBD2 matches at 14 bases. The CDR3 has 19 amino acids. Germline CDR1 and CDR2: LGHDT and YNNKEL (reference sequence). CDR3 amino acids: CASSLRPGLAGEGPNEQSF. CDR3 nucleotide sequence: TGTGCCAGCAGTCTCCGCCCGGGACTAGCGGGAGAAGGGCCTAATGAGCAGTCCTTC.

This clonotype was found many times. The chain is built from TRBV12-3 or TRBV12-4 and TRBJ2-3; TRBD2 might be the D (6 bases). This CDR3 has 15 amino acids. Trimming stripped 7 bases from V and 3 bases from J, with 17 bases between. CDR3 in amino acids: CASKLGGEGTDTQYF. The CDR3 nucleotides are TGTGCCAGCAAGTTGGGCGGGGAAGGGACAGATACGCAGTATTTT.